The T cell receptor (beta chain) under discussion was sequenced for a study of patients and donors after allogeneic stem cell transplantation. TCRdb itself ran the RT-PCR reads through MiXCR, one entry per CDR3 protein. The table includes 200,000 to 250,000 distinct CDR3 sequences, around 14% detected once. This CDR3 contains 15 residues. Germline CDR1 reads SGHNT; CDR2 reads YYREEE (reference sequence). This clonotype was counted a few times. The junction does not match germline at one end; this may be a read error. The receptor was isolated from a human donor who was either an allogeneic HSCT recipient or a stem cell or donor lymphocyte infusion donor (not recorded which). It is not recorded whose cells these are; they may come from a transplant donor. Sequences were obtained from blood, either unsorted or a sorted T cell fraction (not recorded which). The chain is built from TRBV5-4 and TRBJ1-1, with 8 bases fitting TRBD1. The CDR3 is CASRLDRDRFAEAFF. As DNA, the CDR3 is TGTGCCAGCAGGTTGGACAGGGATCGGTTCGCTGAAGCTTTCTTT.